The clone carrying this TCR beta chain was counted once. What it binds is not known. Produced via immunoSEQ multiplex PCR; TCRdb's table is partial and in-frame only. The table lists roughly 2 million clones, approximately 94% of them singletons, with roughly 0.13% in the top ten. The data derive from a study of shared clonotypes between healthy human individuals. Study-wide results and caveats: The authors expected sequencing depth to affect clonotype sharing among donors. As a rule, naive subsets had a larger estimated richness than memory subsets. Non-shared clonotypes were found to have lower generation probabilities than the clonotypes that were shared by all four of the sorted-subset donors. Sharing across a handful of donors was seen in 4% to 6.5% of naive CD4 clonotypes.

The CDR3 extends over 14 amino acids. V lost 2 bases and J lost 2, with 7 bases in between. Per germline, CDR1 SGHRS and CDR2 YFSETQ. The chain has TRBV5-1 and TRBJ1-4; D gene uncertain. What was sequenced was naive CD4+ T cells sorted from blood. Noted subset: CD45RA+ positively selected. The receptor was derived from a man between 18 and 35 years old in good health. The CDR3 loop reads CASSFEATNEKLFF. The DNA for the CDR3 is TGCGCCAGCAGCTTTGAAGCGACTAATGAAAAACTGTTTTTT. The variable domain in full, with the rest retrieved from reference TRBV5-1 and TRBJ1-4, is KAGVTQTPRYLIKTRGQQVTLSCSPISGHRSVSWYQQTPGQGLQFLFEYFSETQRNKGNFPGRFSGRQFSNSRSEMNVSTLELGDSALYLCASSFEATNEKLFFGSGTQLSVL.